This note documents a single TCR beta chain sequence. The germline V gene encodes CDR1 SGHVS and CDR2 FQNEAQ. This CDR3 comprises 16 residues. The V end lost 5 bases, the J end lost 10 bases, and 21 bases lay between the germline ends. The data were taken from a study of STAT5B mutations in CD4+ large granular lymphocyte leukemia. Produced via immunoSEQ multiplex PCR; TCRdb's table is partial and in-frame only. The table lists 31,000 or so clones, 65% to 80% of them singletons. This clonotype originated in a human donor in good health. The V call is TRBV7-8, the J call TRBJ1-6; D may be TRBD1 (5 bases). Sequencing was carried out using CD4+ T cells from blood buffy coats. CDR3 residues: CASSPRIAAGDSPLHF. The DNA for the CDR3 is TGTGCCAGCAGCCCCCGTATTGCGGCCGGGGACTCACCCCTCCACTTT.